The clone carrying this TCR beta chain was seen only a few times. Its antigen is unidentified. Using RNA transcripts as the source, TCR beta CDR3 regions were amplified. When the TCR CDR3 underwent first-round RT-PCR, the HTBI primer set was used. Using its own MiXCR run on the multiplex PCR reads, TCRdb lists one record per CDR3 protein. The sample shows about 640,000 distinct CDR3 sequences, about 20% of them seen only once. The data were obtained in a study of T cells in Graves' hyperthyroidism and ophthalmopathy. CDR1 SGHTA and CDR2 FQGNSA come from the germline V gene. The length of the CDR3 is 12 residues. V shed 2 bases and J shed 3 bases, with 4 bases lying between them. Notes on the study in general: The majority of expanded thyroid clonotypes above 0.001 also appeared in blood. Model-based prediction identified ophthalmopathy a median approximately 6.2 months prior to its onset. Separating ophthalmopathy from stable hyperthyroidism was achieved by a 13 V-J model.

Clinicians diagnosed patients from clinical symptoms, serum thyroxine and TRAb, thyroid ultrasound and orbital computed tomography. The TCR originated in a man younger than 45 with Graves' ophthalmopathy. Sample: blood. V gene TRBV7-2 combines with J gene TRBJ2-5; D is ambiguous. In DNA form, the CDR3 reads TGTGCCAGCAGCTTAAGGAAAGAGACCCAGTACTTC. This translates into CASSLRKETQYF.